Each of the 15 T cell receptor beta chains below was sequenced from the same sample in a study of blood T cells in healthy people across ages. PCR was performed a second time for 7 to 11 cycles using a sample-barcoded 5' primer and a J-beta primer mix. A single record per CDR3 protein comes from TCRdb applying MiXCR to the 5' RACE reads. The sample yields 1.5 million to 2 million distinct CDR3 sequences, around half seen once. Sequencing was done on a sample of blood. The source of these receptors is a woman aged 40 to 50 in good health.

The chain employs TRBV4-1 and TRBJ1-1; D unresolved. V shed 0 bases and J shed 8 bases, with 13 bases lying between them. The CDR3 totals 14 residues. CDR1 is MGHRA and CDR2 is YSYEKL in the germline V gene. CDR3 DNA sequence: TGCGCCAGCAGCCAAGATTCCAGGAAAGGGGAAGCTTTCTTT. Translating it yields CASSQDSRKGEAFF.

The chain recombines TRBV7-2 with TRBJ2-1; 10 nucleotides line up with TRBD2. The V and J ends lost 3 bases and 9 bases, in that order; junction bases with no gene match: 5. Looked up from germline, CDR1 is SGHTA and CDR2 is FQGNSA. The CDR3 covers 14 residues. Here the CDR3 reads CASSFSGGVSEQFF. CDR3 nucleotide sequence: TGTGCCAGCAGCTTCAGCGGGGGGGTGTCTGAGCAGTTCTTC.

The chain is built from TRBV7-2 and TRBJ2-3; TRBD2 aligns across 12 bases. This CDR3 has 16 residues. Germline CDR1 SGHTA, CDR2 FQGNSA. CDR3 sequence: CVRGLAGGTSTDTQYF. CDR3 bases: TGTGTCCGCGGCCTAGCGGGGGGGACTAGCACAGATACGCAGTATTTT.

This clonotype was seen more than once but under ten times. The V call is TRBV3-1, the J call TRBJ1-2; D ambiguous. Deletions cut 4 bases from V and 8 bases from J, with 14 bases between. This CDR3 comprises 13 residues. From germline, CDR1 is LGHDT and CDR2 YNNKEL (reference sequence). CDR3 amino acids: CASSPWVARGYTF. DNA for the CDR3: TGTGCCAGCAGCCCGTGGGTCGCGAGGGGCTACACCTTC. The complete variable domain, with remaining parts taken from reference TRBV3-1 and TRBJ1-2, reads DTAVSQTPKYLVTQMGNDKSIKCEQNLGHDTMYWYKQDSKKFLKIMFSYNNKELIINETVPNRFSPKSPDKAHLNLHINSLELGDSAVYFCASSPWVARGYTFGSGTRLTVV.

This CDR3 is CASTSGSGLSSYNEQFF. CDR3 nucleotides: TGCGCCAGCACCTCGGGTAGCGGGCTAAGCTCCTACAATGAGCAGTTCTTC. The chain couples TRBV5-1 to TRBJ2-1; 7 nucleotides agree with TRBD2. The CDR3 is 17 amino acids. The V segment lost 6 bases and the J segment 0 bases; nucleotides outside the gene matches: 12. Germline V gene sequence: CDR1 SGHRS, CDR2 YFSETQ. The full variable domain, in which reference TRBV5-1 and TRBJ2-1 provide the parts outside the CDR3, is KAGVTQTPRYLIKTRGQQVTLSCSPISGHRSVSWYQQTPGQGLQFLFEYFSETQRNKGNFPGRFSGRQFSNSRSEMNVSTLELGDSALYLCASTSGSGLSSYNEQFFGPGTRLTVL.

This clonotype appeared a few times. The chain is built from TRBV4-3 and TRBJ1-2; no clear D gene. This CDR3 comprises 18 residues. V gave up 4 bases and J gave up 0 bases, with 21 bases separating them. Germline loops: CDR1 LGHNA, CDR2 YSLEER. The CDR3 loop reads CASSRSVNQGTANYGYTF. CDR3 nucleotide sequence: TGCGCCAGCAGCCGCTCGGTGAACCAAGGAACAGCTAACTATGGCTACACCTTC.

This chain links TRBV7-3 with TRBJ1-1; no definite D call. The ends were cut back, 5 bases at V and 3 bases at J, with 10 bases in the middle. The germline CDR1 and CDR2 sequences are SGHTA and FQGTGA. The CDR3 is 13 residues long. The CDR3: CASSLKVDTEAFF. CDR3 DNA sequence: TGTGCCAGCAGCCTAAAGGTGGACACTGAAGCTTTCTTT.

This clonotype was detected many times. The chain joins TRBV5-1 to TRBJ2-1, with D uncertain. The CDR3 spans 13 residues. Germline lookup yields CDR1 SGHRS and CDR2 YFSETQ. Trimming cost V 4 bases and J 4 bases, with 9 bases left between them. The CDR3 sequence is CASSPDGYNEQFF. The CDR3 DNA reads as TGCGCCAGCAGCCCGGACGGGTACAATGAGCAGTTCTTC.

The chain's CDR3 is CASSFGHMNTEAFF. The CDR3 nucleotides are TGTGCCAGCAGTTTTGGGCATATGAACACTGAAGCTTTCTTT. This chain joins TRBV28 and TRBJ1-1; no reliable D call. Germline CDR1 is MDHEN and CDR2 is SYDVKM. Trimming took 3 bases from V and 0 from J, leaving 8 bases between them. The CDR3 loop spans 14 amino acids.

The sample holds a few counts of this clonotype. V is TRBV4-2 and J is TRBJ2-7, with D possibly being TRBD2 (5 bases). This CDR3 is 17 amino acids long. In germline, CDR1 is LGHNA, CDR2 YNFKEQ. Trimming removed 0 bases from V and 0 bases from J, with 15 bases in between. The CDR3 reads CASSQDLVKRSSYEQYF. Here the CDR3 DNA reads TGTGCCAGCAGCCAAGATCTGGTCAAGCGGTCCTCCTACGAGCAGTACTTC.

The chain's CDR3 is CASSPALGDGYTF. As DNA, the CDR3 is TGTGCCAGCAGCCCCGCCTTGGGGGATGGCTACACCTTC. V is TRBV7-2 and J is TRBJ1-2, with D perhaps TRBD1 (5 bases). Germline V gene data show CDR1 as SGHTA and CDR2 as FQGNSA. V dropped 5 bases and J dropped 6 bases, with 13 bases sitting between them. This CDR3 is 13 amino acids long.

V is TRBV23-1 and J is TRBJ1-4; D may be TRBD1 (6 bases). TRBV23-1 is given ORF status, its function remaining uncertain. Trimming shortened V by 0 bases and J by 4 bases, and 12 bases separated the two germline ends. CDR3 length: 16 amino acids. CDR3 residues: CASSQSGGDINEKLFF. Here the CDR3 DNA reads TGCGCCAGCAGTCAATCGGGAGGGGACATTAATGAAAAACTGTTTTTT.

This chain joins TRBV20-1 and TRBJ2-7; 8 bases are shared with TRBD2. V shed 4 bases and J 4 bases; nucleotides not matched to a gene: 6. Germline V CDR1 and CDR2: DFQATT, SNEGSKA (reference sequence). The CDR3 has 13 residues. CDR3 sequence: CSAKERGKYEQYF. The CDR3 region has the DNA TGCAGTGCTAAGGAGCGGGGGAAATACGAGCAGTACTTC.

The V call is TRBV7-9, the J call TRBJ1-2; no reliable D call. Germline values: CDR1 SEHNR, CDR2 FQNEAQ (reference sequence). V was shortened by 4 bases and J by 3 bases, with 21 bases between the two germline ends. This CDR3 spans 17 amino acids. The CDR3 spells CASSYSRASFTDYGYTF. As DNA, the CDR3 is TGTGCCAGCAGCTACAGCCGGGCCTCCTTTACGGACTATGGCTACACCTTC.

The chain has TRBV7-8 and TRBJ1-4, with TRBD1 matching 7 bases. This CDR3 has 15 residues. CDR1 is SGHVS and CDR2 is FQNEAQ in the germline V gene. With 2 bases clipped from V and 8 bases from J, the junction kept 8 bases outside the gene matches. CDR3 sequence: CASSLSGTAYEKLFF. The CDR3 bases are TGTGCCAGCAGCTTATCGGGGACAGCTTACGAAAAACTGTTTTTT. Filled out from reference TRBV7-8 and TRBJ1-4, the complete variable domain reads GAGVSQSPRYKVAKRGQDVALRCDPISGHVSLFWYQQALGQGPEFLTYFQNEAQLDKSGLPSDRFFAERPEGSVSTLKIQRTQQEDSAVYLCASSLSGTAYEKLFFGSGTQLSVL.